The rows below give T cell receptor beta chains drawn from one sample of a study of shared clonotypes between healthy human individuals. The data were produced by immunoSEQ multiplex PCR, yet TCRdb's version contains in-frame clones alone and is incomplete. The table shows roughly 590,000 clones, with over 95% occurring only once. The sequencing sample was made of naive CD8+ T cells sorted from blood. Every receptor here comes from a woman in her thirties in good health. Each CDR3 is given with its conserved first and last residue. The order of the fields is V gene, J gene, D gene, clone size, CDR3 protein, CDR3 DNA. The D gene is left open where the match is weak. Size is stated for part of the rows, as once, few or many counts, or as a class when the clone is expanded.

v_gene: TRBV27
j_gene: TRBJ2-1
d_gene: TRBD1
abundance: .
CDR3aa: CASSSRQGANEQFF
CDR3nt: TGTGCCAGCAGTTCTCGACAGGGGGCGAATGAGCAGTTCTTC

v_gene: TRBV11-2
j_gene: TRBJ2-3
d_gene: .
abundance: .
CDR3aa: CASSIRRSTDTQYF
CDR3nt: TGTGCCAGCAGCATTAGACGGAGCACAGATACGCAGTATTTT

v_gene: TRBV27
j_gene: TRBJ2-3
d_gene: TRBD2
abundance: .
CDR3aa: CASQAGRGTQYF
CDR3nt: TGTGCCAGCCAAGCGGGGCGAGGTACGCAGTATTTT

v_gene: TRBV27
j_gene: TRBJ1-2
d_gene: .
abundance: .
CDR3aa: CASSLFSGYGYTF
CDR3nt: TGTGCCAGCAGTTTATTTTCGGGCTATGGCTACACCTTC

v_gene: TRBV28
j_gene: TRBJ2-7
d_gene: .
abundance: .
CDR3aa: CASSLQVSYEQYF
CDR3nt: TGTGCCAGCAGTTTACAGGTATCCTACGAGCAGTACTTC

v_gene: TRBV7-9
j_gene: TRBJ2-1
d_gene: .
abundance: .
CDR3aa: CASSNYRRNEQFF
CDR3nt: TGTGCCAGCAGCAACTACCGGCGGAATGAGCAGTTCTTC

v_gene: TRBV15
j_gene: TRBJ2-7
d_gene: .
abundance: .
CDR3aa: CATSKDRLPSYEQYF
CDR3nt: TGTGCCACCAGCAAAGACAGGTTACCCTCCTACGAGCAGTACTTC

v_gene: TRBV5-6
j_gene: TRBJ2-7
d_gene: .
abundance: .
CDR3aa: CASSLWASEEYEQYF
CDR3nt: TGTGCCAGCAGCTTGTGGGCTAGCGAAGAATACGAGCAGTACTTC

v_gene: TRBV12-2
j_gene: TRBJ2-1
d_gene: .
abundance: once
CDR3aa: CASRLALDHSYNEQFF
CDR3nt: TGTGCAAGTCGCTTAGCACTGGATCACTCCTACAATGAGCAGTTCTTC

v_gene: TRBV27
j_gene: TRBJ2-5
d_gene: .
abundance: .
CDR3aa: CASSSWTGREETQYF
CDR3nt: TGTGCCAGCAGTTCATGGACAGGGAGGGAAGAGACCCAGTACTTC

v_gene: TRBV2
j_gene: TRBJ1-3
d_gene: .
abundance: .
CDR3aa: CASSVGAGNTIYF
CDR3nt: TGTGCCAGCAGTGTGGGTGCTGGAAACACCATATATTTT

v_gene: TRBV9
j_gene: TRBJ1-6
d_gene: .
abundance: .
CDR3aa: CASTLDWAGDSPLHF
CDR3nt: TGTGCCAGCACCCTGGATTGGGCAGGGGATTCACCCCTCCACTTT

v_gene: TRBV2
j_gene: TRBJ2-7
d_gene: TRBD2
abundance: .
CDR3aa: CASSEALAGGGWEQYF
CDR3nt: TGTGCCAGCAGTGAGGCTCTAGCGGGAGGAGGTTGGGAGCAGTACTTC

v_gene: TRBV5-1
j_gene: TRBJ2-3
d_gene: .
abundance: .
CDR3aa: CASSLGADTQYF
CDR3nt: TGCGCCAGCAGCTTAGGGGCGGATACGCAGTATTTT

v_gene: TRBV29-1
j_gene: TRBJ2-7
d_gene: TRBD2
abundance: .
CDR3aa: CSAQASGYEQYF
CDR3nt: TGCAGCGCCCAAGCTAGCGGCTACGAGCAGTACTTC

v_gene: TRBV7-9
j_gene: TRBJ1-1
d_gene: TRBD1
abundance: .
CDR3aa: CASQGTGGTEAFF
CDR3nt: TGTGCCAGCCAAGGGACAGGGGGCACTGAAGCTTTCTTT

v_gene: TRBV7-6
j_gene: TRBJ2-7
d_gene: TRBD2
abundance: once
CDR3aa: CASSRLGLEVEQYF
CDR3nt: TGTGCCAGCAGCCGCCTGGGACTAGAAGTCGAGCAGTACTTC

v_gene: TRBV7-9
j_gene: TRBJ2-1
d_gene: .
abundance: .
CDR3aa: CASHGGNEQFF
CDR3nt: TGTGCCAGCCATGGTGGCAATGAGCAGTTCTTC

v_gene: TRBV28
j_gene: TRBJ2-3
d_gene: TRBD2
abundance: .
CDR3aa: CASGFLAGVTDTQYF
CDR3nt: TGTGCCAGCGGATTCCTAGCGGGAGTTACAGATACGCAGTATTTT

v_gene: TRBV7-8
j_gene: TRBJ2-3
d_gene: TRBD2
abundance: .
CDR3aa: CASSKTSGRASRITDTQYF
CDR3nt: TGTGCCAGCAGCAAGACTAGCGGGAGGGCTTCACGAATCACAGATACGCAGTATTTT

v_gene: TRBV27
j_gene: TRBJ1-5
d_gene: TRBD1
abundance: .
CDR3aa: CASSPGTGGFNQPQHF
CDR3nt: TGTGCCAGCAGCCCGGGGACAGGGGGCTTCAATCAGCCCCAGCATTTT

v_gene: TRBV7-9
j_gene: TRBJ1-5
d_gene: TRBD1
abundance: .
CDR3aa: CASSSQGAGNQPQHF
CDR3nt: TGTGCCAGCAGCTCGCAGGGGGCCGGCAATCAGCCCCAGCATTTT

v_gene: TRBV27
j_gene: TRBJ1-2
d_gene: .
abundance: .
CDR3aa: CASRTVGANYGYTF
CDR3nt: TGTGCCAGCAGGACAGTAGGAGCTAACTATGGCTACACCTTC

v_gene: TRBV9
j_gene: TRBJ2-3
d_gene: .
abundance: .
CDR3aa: CASSVVEGQGGDTQYF
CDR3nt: TGTGCCAGCAGCGTAGTGGAGGGACAAGGGGGAGATACGCAGTATTTT

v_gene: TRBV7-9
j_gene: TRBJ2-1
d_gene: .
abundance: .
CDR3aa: CASSPRFSGYNEQFF
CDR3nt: TGTGCCAGCAGCCCCCGTTTTAGCGGATACAATGAGCAGTTCTTC

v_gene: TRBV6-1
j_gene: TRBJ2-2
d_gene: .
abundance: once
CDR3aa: CASQGPNTGELFF
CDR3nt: TGTGCTTCCCAGGGTCCGAACACCGGGGAGCTGTTTTTT

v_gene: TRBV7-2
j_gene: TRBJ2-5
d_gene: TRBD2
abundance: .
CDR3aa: CASSLGGLAGKETQYF
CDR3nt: TGTGCCAGCAGCTTAGGGGGACTAGCGGGGAAGGAGACCCAGTACTTC

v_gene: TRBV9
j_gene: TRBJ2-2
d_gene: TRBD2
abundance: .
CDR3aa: CASSEGLVTGELFF
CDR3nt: TGTGCCAGCAGCGAGGGACTAGTCACCGGGGAGCTGTTTTTT

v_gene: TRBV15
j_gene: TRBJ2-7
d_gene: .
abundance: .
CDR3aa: CATSRDASSTYEQYF
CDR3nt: TGTGCCACCAGCAGAGATGCCAGCTCCACCTACGAGCAGTACTTC

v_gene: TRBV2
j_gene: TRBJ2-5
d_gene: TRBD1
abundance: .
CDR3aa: CASSDNRGYQETQYF
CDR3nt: TGTGCCAGCAGCGATAACAGGGGATATCAAGAGACCCAGTACTTC

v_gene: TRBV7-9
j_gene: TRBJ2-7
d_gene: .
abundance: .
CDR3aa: CASSEEQGLWEQYF
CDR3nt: TGTGCCAGCAGCGAGGAACAGGGCCTTTGGGAGCAGTACTTC

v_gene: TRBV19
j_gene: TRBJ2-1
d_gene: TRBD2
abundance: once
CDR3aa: CASSTRLADDSYNEQFF
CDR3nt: TGTGCCAGTAGTACTCGACTAGCGGATGATTCCTACAATGAGCAGTTCTTC

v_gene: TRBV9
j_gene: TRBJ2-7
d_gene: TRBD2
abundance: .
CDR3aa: CASSVGTSGYEQYF
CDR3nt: TGTGCCAGCAGCGTGGGGACTAGCGGCTACGAGCAGTACTTC

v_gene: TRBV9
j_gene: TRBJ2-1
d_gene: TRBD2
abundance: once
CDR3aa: CASSVGGVSGRSNEQFF
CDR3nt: TGTGCCAGCAGCGTAGGCGGAGTTAGCGGGAGAAGCAATGAGCAGTTCTTC

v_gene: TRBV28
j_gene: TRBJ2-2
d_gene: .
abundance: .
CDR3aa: CASSLRNTGELFF
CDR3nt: TGTGCCAGCAGTTTACGGAACACCGGGGAGCTGTTTTTT

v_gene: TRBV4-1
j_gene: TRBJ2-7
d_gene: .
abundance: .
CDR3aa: CASSQTWAGGYEQYF
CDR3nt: TGCGCCAGCAGCCAGACATGGGCAGGGGGGTACGAGCAGTACTTC

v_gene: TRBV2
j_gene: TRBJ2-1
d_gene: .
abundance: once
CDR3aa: CASSGGTAWNEQFF
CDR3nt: TGTGCCAGCAGTGGCGGGACCGCCTGGAATGAGCAGTTCTTC

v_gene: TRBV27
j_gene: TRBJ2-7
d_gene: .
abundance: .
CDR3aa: CASSLLPGGYSYEQYF
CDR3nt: TGTGCCAGCAGTTTACTTCCCGGCGGGTACTCCTACGAGCAGTACTTC

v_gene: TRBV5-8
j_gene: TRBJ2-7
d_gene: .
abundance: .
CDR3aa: CASSLEGPGAYF
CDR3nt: TGTGCCAGCAGCTTGGAAGGGCCGGGGGCCTACTTC

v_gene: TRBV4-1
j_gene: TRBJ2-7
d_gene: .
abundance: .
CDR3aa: CASSPGDIGYEQYF
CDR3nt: TGCGCCAGCTCTCCAGGGGACATAGGCTACGAGCAGTACTTC

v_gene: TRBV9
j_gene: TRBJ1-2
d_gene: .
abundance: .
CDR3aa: CASSVGSDKSGYTF
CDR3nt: TGTGCCAGCAGCGTAGGCTCGGACAAATCCGGCTACACCTTC

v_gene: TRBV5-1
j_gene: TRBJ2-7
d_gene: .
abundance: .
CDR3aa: CASSWPREDPIRNEQYF
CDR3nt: TGCGCCAGCAGCTGGCCCAGGGAGGACCCCATTCGGAACGAGCAGTACTTC

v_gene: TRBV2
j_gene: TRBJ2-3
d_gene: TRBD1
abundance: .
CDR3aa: CASATGLLGGSTDTQYF
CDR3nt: TGTGCCAGCGCGACAGGGTTACTGGGTGGCAGCACAGATACGCAGTATTTT

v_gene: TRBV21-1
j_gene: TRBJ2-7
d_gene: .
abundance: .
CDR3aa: CASGGTGSNEQYF
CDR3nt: TGTGCCAGCGGAGGGACAGGGTCTAACGAGCAGTACTTC

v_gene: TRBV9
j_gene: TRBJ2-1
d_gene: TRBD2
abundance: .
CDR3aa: CASSVPLAGETKQFF
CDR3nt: TGTGCCAGCAGCGTCCCTTTAGCGGGAGAGACTAAGCAGTTCTTC

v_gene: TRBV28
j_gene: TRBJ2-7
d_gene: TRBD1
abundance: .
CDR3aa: CASSLGTGAPYEQYF
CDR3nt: TGTGCCAGCAGCCTCGGGACAGGGGCGCCCTACGAGCAGTACTTC

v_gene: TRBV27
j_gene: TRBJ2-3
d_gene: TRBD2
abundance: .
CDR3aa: CASSLLAGVSDTQYF
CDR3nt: TGTGCCAGCAGTTTACTAGCGGGAGTTTCAGATACGCAGTATTTT

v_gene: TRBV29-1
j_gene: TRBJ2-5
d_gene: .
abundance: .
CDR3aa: CSVEDLSSGETQYF
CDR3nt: TGCAGCGTTGAAGATCTTTCGTCGGGGGAGACCCAGTACTTC

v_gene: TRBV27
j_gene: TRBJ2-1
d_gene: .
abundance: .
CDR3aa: CASGFTEQFF
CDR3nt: TGTGCCAGCGGGTTCACTGAGCAGTTCTTC

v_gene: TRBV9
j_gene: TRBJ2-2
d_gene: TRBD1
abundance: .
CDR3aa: CASSVVGTGGSGELFF
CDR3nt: TGTGCCAGCAGCGTGGTTGGGACAGGGGGATCCGGGGAGCTGTTTTTT

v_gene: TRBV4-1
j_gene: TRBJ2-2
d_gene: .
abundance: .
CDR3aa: CASSQDGSELFF
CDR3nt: TGCGCCAGCAGCCAAGATGGAAGTGAGCTGTTTTTT

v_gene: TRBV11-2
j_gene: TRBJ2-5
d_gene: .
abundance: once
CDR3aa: CASREEGGETQYF
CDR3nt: TGTGCCAGCAGAGAGGAGGGGGGGGAGACCCAGTACTTC

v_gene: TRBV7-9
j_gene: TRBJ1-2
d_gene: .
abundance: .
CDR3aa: CASSPSGGYGYTF
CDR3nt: TGTGCCAGCAGCCCCAGTGGCGGCTATGGCTACACCTTC